The present TCR beta chain was sequenced within a study of beta chain features in type 1 diabetes. Expressed TCRB transcripts were sequenced because the isolated RNA had all been reverse transcribed beforehand. TCRdb's table, derived via immunoSEQ multiplex PCR, lists solely in-frame clones and lacks some. The data contain 150,000 to 190,000 clones, around 10% of them singletons. This TCR was recovered from a man aged 18-30 years in good health. The sample taken for sequencing was central memory CD4+ T cells from blood.

CDR3 in DNA: TGTGCCTGGAGTGTAAATCCGAACTATGGCTACACCTTC. Protein product: CAWSVNPNYGYTF. The chain couples TRBV30 to TRBJ1-2; D unclear. CDR3 size: 13 residues. Germline-derived CDR1 and CDR2 are GTSNPN and SVGIG (reference sequence). V lost 0 bases and J lost 2, with 7 bases in between.